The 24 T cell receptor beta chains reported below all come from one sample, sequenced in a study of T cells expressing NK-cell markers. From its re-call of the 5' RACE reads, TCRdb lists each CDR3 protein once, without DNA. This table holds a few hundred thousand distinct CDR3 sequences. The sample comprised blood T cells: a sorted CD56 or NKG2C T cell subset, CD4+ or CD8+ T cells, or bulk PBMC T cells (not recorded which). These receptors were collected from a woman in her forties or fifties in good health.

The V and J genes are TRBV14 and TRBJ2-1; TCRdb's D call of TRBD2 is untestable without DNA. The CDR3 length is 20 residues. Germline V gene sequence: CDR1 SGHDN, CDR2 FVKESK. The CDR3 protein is CASSQRLGLAGGSSYNEQFF. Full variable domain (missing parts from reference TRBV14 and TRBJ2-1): EAGVTQFPSHSVIEKGQTVTLRCDPISGHDNLYWYRRVMGKEIKFLLHFVKESKQDESGMPNNRFLAERTGGTYSTLKVQPAELEDSGVYFCASSQRLGLAGGSSYNEQFFGPGTRLTVL.

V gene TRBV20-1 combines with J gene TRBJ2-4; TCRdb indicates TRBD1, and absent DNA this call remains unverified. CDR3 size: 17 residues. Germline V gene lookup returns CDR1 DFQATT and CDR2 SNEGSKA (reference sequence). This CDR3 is CRDRGQSYTVAKNIQYF.

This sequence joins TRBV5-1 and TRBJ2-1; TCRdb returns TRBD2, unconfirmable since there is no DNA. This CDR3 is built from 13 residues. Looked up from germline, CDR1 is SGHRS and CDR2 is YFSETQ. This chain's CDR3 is CASSLLTLNEQFF.

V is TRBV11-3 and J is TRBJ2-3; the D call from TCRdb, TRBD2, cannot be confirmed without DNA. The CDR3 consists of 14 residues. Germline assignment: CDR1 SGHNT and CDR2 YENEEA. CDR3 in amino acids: CASSAGASTDTQYF.

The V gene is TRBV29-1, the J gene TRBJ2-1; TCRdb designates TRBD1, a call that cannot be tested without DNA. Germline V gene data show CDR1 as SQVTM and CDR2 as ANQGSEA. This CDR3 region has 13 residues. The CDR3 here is CSVEFVGGAKQFF.

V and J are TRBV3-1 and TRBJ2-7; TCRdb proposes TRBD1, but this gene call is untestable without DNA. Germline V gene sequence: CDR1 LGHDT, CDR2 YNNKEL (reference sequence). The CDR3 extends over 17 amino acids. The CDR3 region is CASSPLLRQGVLNEQYF.

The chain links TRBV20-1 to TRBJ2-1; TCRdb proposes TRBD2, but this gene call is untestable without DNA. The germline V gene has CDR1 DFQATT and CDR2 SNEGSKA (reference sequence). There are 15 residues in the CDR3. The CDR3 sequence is CSAREHGPGPNEQFF.

The CDR3 loop reads CSVGRGGSNTEAFF. The chain combines TRBV29-1 with TRBJ1-1. Germline assignment: CDR1 SQVTM and CDR2 ANQGSEA. This CDR3 has 14 amino acids.

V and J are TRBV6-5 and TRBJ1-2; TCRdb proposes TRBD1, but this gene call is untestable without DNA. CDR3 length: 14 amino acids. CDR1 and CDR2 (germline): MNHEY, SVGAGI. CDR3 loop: CASSRTGVPYGYTF.

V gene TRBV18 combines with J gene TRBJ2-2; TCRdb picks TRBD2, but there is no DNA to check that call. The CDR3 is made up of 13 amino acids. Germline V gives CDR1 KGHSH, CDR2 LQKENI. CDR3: CASSPSVPGELFF.

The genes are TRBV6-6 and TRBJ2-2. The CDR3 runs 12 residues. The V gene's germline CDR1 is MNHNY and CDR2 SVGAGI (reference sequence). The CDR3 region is CASSDTYGELFF.

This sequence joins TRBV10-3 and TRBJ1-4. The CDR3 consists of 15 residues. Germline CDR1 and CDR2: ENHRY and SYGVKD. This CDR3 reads CAISEGQRLNEKLFF.

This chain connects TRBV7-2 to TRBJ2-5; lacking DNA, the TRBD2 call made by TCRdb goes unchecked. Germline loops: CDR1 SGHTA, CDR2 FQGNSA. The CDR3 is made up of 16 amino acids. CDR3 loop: CASSLAPLAVGETQYF. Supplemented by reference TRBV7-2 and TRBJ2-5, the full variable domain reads GAGVSQSPSNKVTEKGKDVELRCDPISGHTALYWYRQSLGQGLEFLIYFQGNSAPDKSGLPSDRFSAERTGGSVSTLTIQRTQQEDSAVYLCASSLAPLAVGETQYFGPGTRLLVL.

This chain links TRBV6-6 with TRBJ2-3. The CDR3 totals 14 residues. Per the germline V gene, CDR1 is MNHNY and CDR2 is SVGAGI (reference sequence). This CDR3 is CASSPKIVTDTQYF.

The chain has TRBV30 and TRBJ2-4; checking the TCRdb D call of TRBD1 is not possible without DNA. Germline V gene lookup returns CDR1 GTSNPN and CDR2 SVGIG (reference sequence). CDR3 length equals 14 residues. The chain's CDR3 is CAYAGDRGGNIQYF.

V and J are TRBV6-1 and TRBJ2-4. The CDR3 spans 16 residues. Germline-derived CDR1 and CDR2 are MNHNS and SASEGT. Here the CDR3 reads CASSEGRMLAKNIQYF.

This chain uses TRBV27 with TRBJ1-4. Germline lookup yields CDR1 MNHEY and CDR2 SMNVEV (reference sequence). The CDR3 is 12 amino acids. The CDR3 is CASSTVGEKLFF.

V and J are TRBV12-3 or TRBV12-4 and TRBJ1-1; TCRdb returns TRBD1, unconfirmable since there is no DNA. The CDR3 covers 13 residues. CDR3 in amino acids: CASSWPGGTEAFF.

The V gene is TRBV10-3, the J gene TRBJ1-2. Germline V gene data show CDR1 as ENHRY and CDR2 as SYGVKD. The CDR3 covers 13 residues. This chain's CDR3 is CATKGERNYGYTF.

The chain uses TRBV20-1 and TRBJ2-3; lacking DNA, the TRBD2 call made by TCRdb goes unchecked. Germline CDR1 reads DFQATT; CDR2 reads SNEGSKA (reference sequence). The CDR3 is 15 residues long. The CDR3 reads CSAEVGRTSTDTQYF.

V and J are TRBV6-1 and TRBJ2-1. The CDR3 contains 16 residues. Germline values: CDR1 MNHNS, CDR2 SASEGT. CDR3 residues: CASTAGRVSSYNEQFF.

CDR3 sequence reads: CASSRFMEGTQYF. J is TRBJ2-3 and V is TRBV6-4; TCRdb names TRBD2, which stays unverified in the absence of DNA. Germline CDR1 MRHNA, CDR2 SNTAGT. The CDR3 is 13 amino acids.

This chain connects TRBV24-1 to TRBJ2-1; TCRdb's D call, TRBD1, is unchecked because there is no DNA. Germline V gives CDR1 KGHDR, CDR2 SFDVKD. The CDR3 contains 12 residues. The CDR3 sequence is CATSALGHEQFF.

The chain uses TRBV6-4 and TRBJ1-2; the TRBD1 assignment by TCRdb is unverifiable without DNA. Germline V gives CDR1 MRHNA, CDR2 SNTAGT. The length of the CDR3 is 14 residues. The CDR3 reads CASSDLQGAGGYTF.